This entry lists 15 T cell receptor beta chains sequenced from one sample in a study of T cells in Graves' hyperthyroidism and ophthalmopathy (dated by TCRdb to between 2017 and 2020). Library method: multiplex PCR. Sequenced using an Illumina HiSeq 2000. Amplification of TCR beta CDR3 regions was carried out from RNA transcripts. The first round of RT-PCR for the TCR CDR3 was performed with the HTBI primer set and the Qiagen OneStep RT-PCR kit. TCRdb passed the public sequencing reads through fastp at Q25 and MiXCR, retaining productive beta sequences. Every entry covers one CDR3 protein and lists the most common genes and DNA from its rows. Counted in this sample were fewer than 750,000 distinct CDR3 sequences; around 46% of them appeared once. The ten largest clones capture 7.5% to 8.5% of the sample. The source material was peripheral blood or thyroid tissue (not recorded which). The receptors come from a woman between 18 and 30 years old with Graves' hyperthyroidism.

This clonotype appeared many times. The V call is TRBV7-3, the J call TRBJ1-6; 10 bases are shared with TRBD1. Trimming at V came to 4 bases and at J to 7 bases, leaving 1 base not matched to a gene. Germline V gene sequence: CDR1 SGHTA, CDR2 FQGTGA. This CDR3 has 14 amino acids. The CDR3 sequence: CASSWTGGNSPLHF. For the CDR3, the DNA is TGTGCCAGCAGCTGGACAGGGGGAAATTCACCCCTCCACTTT.

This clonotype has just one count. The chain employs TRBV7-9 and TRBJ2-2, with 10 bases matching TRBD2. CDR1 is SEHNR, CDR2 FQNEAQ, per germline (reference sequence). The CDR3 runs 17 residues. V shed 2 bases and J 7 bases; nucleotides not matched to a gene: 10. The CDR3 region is CASSLWAASGSGGELFF. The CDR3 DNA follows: TGTGCCAGCAGCTTATGGGCCGCTAGCGGGAGTGGCGGGGAGCTGTTTTTT. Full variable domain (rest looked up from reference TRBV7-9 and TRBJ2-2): DTGVSQNPRHKITKRGQNVTFRCDPISEHNRLYWYRQTLGQGPEFLTYFQNEAQLEKSRLLSDRFSAERPKGSFSTLEIQRTEQGDSAMYLCASSLWAASGSGGELFFGEGSRLTVL.

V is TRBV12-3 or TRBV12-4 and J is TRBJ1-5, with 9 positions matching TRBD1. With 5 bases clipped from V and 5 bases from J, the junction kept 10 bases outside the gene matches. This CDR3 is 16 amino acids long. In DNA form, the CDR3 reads TGTGCCAGCAGTCCCGTCGGACAGGGGTGGTATCAGCCCCAGCATTTT. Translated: CASSPVGQGWYQPQHF.

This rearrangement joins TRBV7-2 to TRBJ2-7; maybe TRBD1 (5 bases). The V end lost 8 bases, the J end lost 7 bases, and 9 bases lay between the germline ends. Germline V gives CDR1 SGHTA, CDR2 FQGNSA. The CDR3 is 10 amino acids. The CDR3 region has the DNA TGTGCCAGCCCCAGGGTTGAGCAGTACTTC. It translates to CASPRVEQYF.

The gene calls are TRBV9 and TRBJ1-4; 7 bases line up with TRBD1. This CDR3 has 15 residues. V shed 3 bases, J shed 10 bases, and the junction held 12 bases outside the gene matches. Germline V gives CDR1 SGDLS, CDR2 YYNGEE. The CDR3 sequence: CASSASSTGNGKLFF. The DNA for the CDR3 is TGTGCCAGCAGCGCTTCCTCGACAGGGAACGGAAAACTGTTTTTT.

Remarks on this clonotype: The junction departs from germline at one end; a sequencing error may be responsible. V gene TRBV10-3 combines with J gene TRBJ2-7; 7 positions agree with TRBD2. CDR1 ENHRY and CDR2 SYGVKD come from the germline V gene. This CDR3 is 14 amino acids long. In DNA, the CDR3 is TGTGCCATCAGTGGATGGGGGAGGGCGCACGAGCAGTGCTTC. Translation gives CAISGWGRAHEQCF.

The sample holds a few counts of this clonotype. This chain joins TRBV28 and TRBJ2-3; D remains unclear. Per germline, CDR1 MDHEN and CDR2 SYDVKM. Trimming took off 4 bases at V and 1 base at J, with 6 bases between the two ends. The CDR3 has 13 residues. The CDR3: CASSSTGTDTQYF. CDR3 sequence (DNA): TGTGCCAGCAGTTCTACAGGCACAGATACGCAGTATTTT.

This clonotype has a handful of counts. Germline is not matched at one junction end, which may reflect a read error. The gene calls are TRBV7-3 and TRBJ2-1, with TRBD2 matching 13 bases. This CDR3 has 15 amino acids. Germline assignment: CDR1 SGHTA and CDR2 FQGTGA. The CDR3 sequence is CASSLGLAGASEQFF. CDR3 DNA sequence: TGCGCCAGCAGCCTCGGACTAGCGGGAGCAAGTGAGCAGTTCTTC.

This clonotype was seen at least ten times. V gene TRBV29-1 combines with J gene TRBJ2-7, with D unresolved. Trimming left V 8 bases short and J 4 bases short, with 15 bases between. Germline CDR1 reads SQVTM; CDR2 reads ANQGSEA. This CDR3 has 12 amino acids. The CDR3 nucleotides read TGCAGCACGAAATTGGACGGATACGAGCAGTACTTC. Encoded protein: CSTKLDGYEQYF.

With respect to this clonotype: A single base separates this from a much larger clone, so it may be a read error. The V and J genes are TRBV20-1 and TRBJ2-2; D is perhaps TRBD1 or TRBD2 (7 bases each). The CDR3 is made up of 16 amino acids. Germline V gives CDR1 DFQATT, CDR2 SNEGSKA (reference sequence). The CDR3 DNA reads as TGCAATGCTAGCCCCCCAGGGGGGGTTGTTACCGGGGAGCTGTTTTTT. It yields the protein CNASPPGGVVTGELFF.

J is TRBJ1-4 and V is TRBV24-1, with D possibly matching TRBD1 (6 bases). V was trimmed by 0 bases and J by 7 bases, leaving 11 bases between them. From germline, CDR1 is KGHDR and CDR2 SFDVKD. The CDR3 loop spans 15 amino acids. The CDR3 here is CATSDLAGEGEKLFF. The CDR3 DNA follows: TGTGCCACCAGTGATTTGGCAGGGGAAGGTGAAAAACTGTTTTTT.

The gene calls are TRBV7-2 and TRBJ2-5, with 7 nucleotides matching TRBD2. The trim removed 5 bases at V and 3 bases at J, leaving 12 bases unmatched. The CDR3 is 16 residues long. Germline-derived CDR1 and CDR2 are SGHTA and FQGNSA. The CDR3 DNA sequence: TGTGCCAGCAGCCCCGGGACTACCTCGTACGAAGAGACCCAGTACTTC. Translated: CASSPGTTSYEETQYF.

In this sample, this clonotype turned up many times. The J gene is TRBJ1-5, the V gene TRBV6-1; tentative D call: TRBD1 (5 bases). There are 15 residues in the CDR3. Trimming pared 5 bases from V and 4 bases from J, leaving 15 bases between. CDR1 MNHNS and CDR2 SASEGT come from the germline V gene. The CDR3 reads CASSYSGGKNQPQHF. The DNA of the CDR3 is TGTGCCAGCAGTTACTCGGGGGGTAAAAATCAGCCCCAGCATTTT.

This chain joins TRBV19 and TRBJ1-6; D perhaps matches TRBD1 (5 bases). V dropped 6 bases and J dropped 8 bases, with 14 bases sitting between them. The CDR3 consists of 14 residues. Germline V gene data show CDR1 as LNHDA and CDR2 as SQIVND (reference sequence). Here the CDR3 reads CASSTWGEDSPLHF. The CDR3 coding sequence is TGTGCCAGTAGCACGTGGGGGGAGGATTCACCCCTCCACTTT.

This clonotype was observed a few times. CDR3: CASTDTGSYSPLHF. CDR3 coding DNA: TGTGCCAGCACCGACACAGGGTCCTATTCACCCCTCCACTTT. The chain is built from TRBV6-6 and TRBJ1-6, with D tentatively TRBD1 (6 bases). V was shortened by 7 bases and J by 8 bases, with 15 bases between the two germline ends. The CDR3 has 14 residues. The germline V gene has CDR1 MNHNY and CDR2 SVGAGI (reference sequence).